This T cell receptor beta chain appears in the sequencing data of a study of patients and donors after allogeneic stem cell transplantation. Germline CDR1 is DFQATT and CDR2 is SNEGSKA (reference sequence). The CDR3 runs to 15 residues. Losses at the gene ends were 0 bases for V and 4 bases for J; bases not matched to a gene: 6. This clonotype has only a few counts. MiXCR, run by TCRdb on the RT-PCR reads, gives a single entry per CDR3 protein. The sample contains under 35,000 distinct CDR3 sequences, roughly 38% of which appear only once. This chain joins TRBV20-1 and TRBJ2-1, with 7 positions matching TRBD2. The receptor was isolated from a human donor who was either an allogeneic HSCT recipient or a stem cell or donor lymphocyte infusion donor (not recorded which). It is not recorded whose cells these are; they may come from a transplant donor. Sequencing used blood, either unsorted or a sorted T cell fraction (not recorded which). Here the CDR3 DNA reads TGCAGTGCTAGAGATCTCCTAGCGGAATACAATGAGCAGTTCTTC. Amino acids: CSARDLLAEYNEQFF.